This T cell receptor beta chain was sequenced in a study of vaccination and CD4 T cells after COVID-19. Cultured CD4+ T cell DNA underwent sequencing with the Oncomine TCR Beta short-read assay. TCRdb reanalysed the PCR reads using MiXCR and keeps one entry per CDR3 protein. The sample consists of approximately 15,000 distinct CDR3 sequences, 40% to 60% of them appearing once. This clonotype was observed a few times. Its antigen is as yet unknown. Treatment indicated: approximately 9-day PBMC culture with coronavirus spike peptide pools or control peptides (ViraFEST assay). V was shortened by 2 bases and J by 0 bases, with 10 bases between the two germline ends. Germline CDR1 MNHEY, CDR2 SMNVEV (reference sequence). This CDR3 is built from 15 residues.

The sample consisted of CD4+ T cells from blood, cultured in vitro. This TCR was sampled from a human donor who had recovered from COVID-19. The gene calls are TRBV27 and TRBJ1-1; D gene ambiguous. The CDR3 DNA sequence: TGTGCCAGCAGTTTAATCGGGCAGCTGAACACTGAAGCTTTCTTT. Its protein product is CASSLIGQLNTEAFF.